What follows are 12 T cell receptor beta chains derived from one specimen sequenced in a study of T cell responses to AZD1222 COVID-19 vaccine. The protocol was immunoSEQ multiplex PCR, while the TCRdb copy is restricted to in-frame clones and leaves out a portion. There are over 110,000 clones in the sample; roughly 91% occur only once, and around 4.7% lies in the top ten. The sample consisted of peripheral blood, taken on day 0 of AZD1222 vaccination. Source of these receptors: an adult in good health.

The chain couples TRBV19 to TRBJ2-5; TRBD1 matches 8 bases. Germline V CDR1 and CDR2: LNHDA, SQIVND (reference sequence). The CDR3 sequence is 14 residues long. V lost 5 bases to trimming and J lost 4 bases; unmatched junction nucleotides: 6. The CDR3 DNA reads TGTGCCAGTAGTTGGACAGGGAGTGGAGAGACCCAGTACTTC. It translates to CASSWTGSGETQYF.

The chain joins TRBV4-3 to TRBJ2-5; 8 nucleotides agree with TRBD2. The CDR3 is 14 amino acids. V gave up 4 bases and J gave up 5 bases; unmatched junction bases: 6. In germline, CDR1 is LGHNA, CDR2 YSLEER. For the CDR3, the DNA is TGCGCCAGCAGCCTCGGACTAGCCGGTGAGACCCAGTACTTC. This translates into CASSLGLAGETQYF.

The gene calls are TRBV4-1 and TRBJ2-7, with TRBD1 as a possible D gene (5 bases). The CDR3 is 15 residues long. Germline CDR1 reads MGHRA; CDR2 reads YSYEKL. Trimming shortened V by 0 bases and J by 2 bases, and 11 bases separated the two germline ends. CDR3 coding DNA: TGCGCCAGCAGCCAAGAGCAGGCCAGGGCCTACGAGCAGTACTTC. It translates to CASSQEQARAYEQYF.

This clone has just a few counts. V is TRBV3-1 (or the pseudogene TRBV3-2) and J is TRBJ1-1, with 8 nucleotides matching TRBD1. The CDR3 extends over 14 amino acids. Germline trimming cut 6 bases from V and 4 bases from J; bases unmatched to any gene: 7. CDR1 and CDR2 from the germline V gene are LGHDT and YNNKEL (reference sequence). As DNA, the CDR3 is TGTGCCAGCAGTCCTGAGACAGGGGTCACTGAAGCTTTCTTT. This translates into CASSPETGVTEAFF.

The rearrangement uses TRBV6-5 and TRBJ1-1, with D perhaps TRBD1 (5 bases). The CDR3 is made up of 14 amino acids. V was pared by 7 bases and J by 5 bases, with 17 bases between. Germline CDR1 is MNHEY and CDR2 is SVGAGI. The CDR3 coding sequence is TGTGCCAGCACCATGGGGGGTTCGGTGACTGAAGCTTTCTTT. This codes for CASTMGGSVTEAFF.

The chain uses TRBV9 and TRBJ2-7; perhaps TRBD1 as D (6 bases). V shed 4 bases and J shed 5 bases, with 13 bases lying between them. Germline CDR1 reads SGDLS; CDR2 reads YYNGEE. This CDR3 comprises 13 residues. The CDR3 bases are TGTGCCAGCAGCATCCGGGACAACCACGAGCAGTACTTC. Its protein product is CASSIRDNHEQYF.

The genes are TRBV19 and TRBJ1-1; no firm D call. The germline V gene encodes CDR1 LNHDA and CDR2 SQIVND (reference sequence). The CDR3 totals 15 residues. Trimming stripped 3 bases from V and 5 bases from J, with 16 bases between. In DNA form, the CDR3 reads TGTGCCAGTAGTATCCCGACTGGGATGGCGACTGAAGCTTTCTTT. Protein sequence: CASSIPTGMATEAFF.

The chain uses TRBV7-2 and TRBJ2-7; TRBD2 aligns across 11 bases. Germline CDR1 and CDR2: SGHTA and FQGNSA. The CDR3 loop spans 17 amino acids. After removal of 1 base from V and 3 bases from J, the junction contained 8 bases not matched to a gene. The CDR3: CASSLDPPGLADYEQYF. CDR3 in DNA: TGTGCCAGCAGCTTAGACCCGCCGGGACTAGCGGACTACGAGCAGTACTTC.

J is TRBJ1-3 and V is TRBV5-1; tentatively, D is TRBD1 (5 bases). This CDR3 spans 14 amino acids. CDR1 and CDR2 from the germline V gene are SGHRS and YFSETQ. Trimming took off 5 bases at V and 1 base at J, with 10 bases between the two ends. The CDR3 nucleotides read TGCGCCAGCAGTTCCGCAGGGTCTGGAAACACCATATATTTT. Its protein is CASSSAGSGNTIYF.

The chain links TRBV27 to TRBJ2-3; TRBD2 agrees at 10 bases. J was trimmed by 5 bases and V by 8 bases; bases with no gene match: 7. Germline values: CDR1 MNHEY, CDR2 SMNVEV (reference sequence). This CDR3 is built from 14 residues. Written as DNA, the CDR3 is TGTGCCAGCCGGGCGAGCGGGGGGGGAGATACGCAGTATTTT. This encodes CASRASGGGDTQYF.

A single count supports this clone. This chain connects TRBV6-5 to TRBJ1-2, with 9 bases aligning to TRBD1. Germline V lookup: CDR1 MNHEY, CDR2 SVGAGI. V was clipped by 5 bases and J by 4 bases; unmatched bases: 5. The CDR3 length is 14 residues. The CDR3 region is CASSNGQGRYGYTF. The DNA for the CDR3 is TGTGCCAGCAGTAATGGACAGGGGCGCTATGGCTACACCTTC.

V usage is TRBV28 and J usage is TRBJ1-3; possibly TRBD1 for D (6 bases). Germline CDR1 is MDHEN and CDR2 is SYDVKM. The V end was cut by 5 bases, the J end by 4 bases, with 12 bases between. The CDR3 is 14 amino acids. The CDR3 DNA follows: TGTGCCAGCAGTACATATGGACAGGGAAACACCATATATTTT. It specifies CASSTYGQGNTIYF.